The rows below give T cell receptor beta chains drawn from one sample of a study of beta chain features in type 1 diabetes. Data came from immunoSEQ multiplex PCR; TCRdb stores just in-frame clones and leaves some out. The data contain a few hundred thousand clones, 13% of them singletons. Sequencing was performed on naive CD4+ T cells from blood. The receptors shown here come from a woman under 30 with type 1 diabetes. The CDR3 runs from the conserved cysteine through the conserved F or W. Each record gives: clone size, J gene, D gene, V gene, CDR3 protein, CDR3 DNA. D genes are given only for firm matches. Clone size is shown for a subset of rows, as once, few, many or a class of expanded clone.

>-|TRBJ2-5|TRBD2|TRBV2
CASSGLSRTGGTQYF
TGTGCCAGCAGTGGTTTATCCCGGACGGGGGGGACCCAGTACTTC
>-|TRBJ1-1|-|TRBV7-2
CASSLQGNTEAFF
TGTGCCAGCAGCTTACAGGGGAACACTGAAGCTTTCTTT
>few|TRBJ1-2|-|TRBV29-1
CSAVSTNYGYTF
TGCAGCGCCGTATCTACTAACTATGGCTACACCTTC
>few|TRBJ2-2|-|TRBV6-1
CASSGRDTSTGELFF
TGTGCCAGCAGTGGAAGGGACACCTCCACCGGGGAGCTGTTTTTT
>few|TRBJ2-3|TRBD1|TRBV19
CASNPTGATDTQYF
TGTGCCAGTAACCCGACAGGGGCCACAGATACGCAGTATTTT
>-|TRBJ2-5|-|TRBV18
CASSPQNQETQYF
TGTGCCAGCTCACCTCAGAACCAAGAGACCCAGTACTTC
>-|TRBJ2-1|TRBD2|TRBV5-1
CASGYLAGGPNEQFF
TGCGCCAGCGGTTACTTAGCGGGAGGTCCCAATGAGCAGTTCTTC
>few|TRBJ2-3|TRBD2|TRBV14
CASSLNTGLATVF
TGTGCCAGCAGCCTGAACACGGGACTAGCGACCGTCTTT
>few|TRBJ2-1|-|TRBV7-9
CASSAGTPGDEQFF
TGTGCCAGCAGCGCGGGGACCCCCGGGGATGAGCAGTTCTTC
>-|TRBJ1-2|TRBD1|TRBV7-9
CASGRGHDGYTF
TGTGCCAGCGGCAGGGGGCATGATGGCTACACCTTC
>-|TRBJ2-7|-|TRBV28
CASGIGGYEQYF
TGTGCCAGCGGTATCGGGGGCTACGAGCAGTACTTC
>few|TRBJ2-1|-|TRBV4-1
CASSQRLAGNQFF
TGCGCCAGCAGCCAACGCCTTGCGGGAAATCAGTTCTTC
>few|TRBJ1-2|TRBD1|TRBV19
CASRLTGTGGYGYTF
TGTGCCAGTAGATTAACCGGGACAGGGGGCTATGGCTACACCTTC
>-|TRBJ2-1|-|TRBV2
CASIVRGEQFF
TGTGCCAGCATAGTACGCGGTGAGCAGTTCTTC